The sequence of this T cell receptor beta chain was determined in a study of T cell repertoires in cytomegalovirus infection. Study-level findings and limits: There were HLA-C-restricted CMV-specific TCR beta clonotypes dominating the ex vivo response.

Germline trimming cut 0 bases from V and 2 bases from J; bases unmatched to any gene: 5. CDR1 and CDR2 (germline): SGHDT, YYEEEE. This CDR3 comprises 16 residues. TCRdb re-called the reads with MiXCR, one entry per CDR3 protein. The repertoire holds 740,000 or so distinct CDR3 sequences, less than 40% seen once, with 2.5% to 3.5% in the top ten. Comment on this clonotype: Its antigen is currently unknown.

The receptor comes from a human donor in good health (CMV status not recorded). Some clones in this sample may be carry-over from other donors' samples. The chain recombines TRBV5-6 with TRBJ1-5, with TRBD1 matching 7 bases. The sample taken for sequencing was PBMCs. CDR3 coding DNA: TGTGCCAGCAGCTTGGTGGTCAGGGGGGGCAATCAGCCCCAGCATTTT. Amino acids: CASSLVVRGGNQPQHF.